This TCR beta chain was obtained from a study of OX40 agonist ivuxolimab in advanced cancers. Study summary: Those enrolled were roughly 80% male, with a mean age of roughly 62 years and ages from 23 to 79. Points from the study as a whole: The average count of expanded clones was higher among CD8+ T cells than among CD4+.

Individuals having autoimmune disease history or systemic immunosuppression were not enrolled. Germline assignment: CDR1 SGHRS and CDR2 YFSETQ. The CDR3 has 15 amino acids. The table came from immunoSEQ multiplex PCR; TCRdb's copy has only in-frame clones and leaves some out. The sample lists some 86,000 clones, around 83% occurring once. This clone was seen many times. The antigen remains undetermined. One end of the junction does not line up with germline, which may come from a read error. This chain links TRBV5-1 with TRBJ2-7; D gene ambiguous. This clonotype originated in an adult with an advanced solid tumor such as melanoma, head and neck, liver or kidney cancer. The sequenced sample was CD4+ or CD8+ T cells sorted from blood, obtained in a trial of the OX40 agonist ivuxolimab. CDR3 residues: CASRLDPGEPYEQYF. In DNA, the CDR3 is TGCGCCAGCAGATTGGATCCGGGCGAGCCCTACGAGCAGTACTTC.